This passage covers 28 T cell receptor beta chains from one sample sequenced in a study of CD8 T cells in Susac syndrome. RNA, at about 0.45 to 1 ug, was reverse transcribed with random hexamers. TCRdb itself ran the immunoSEQ multiplex PCR reads through MiXCR, one entry per CDR3 protein. The data contain approximately 200,000 distinct CDR3 sequences, about 93% of them singletons. Material: CD8+ T cells from PBMCs. These receptors all stem from a human donor with multiple sclerosis.

CDR3 in amino acids: CASSVVEDLGYTF. The CDR3 nucleotides read TGTGCCAGCAGCGTAGTCGAGGATCTCGGCTACACCTTC. V and J are TRBV9 and TRBJ1-2; D not resolved. V lost 0 bases, J lost 8 bases, and 11 bases lay in between. Germline CDR1 and CDR2: SGDLS and YYNGEE. This CDR3 is 13 amino acids long.

The chain joins TRBV7-9 to TRBJ2-7; TRBD2 aligns across 7 bases. CDR3 length: 14 residues. Germline V CDR1 and CDR2: SEHNR, FQNEAQ (reference sequence). After removal of 5 bases from V and 6 bases from J, the junction contained 10 bases not matched to a gene. The CDR3 DNA reads TGTGCCAGCAGCACTAGCGATCCCAACCTCGAGCAGTACTTC. It specifies CASSTSDPNLEQYF.

This clonotype was found a few times. V and J are TRBV30 and TRBJ2-7; TRBD1 is a possible D gene (6 bases). The V and J ends lost 2 bases and 3 bases respectively, with 8 bases between them. The CDR3 covers 12 residues. Germline values: CDR1 GTSNPN, CDR2 SVGIG (reference sequence). The CDR3, as DNA: TGTGCCTGGAGTCCGGACAGCTACGAGCAGTACTTC. As protein: CAWSPDSYEQYF. Drawing the rest from reference TRBV30 and TRBJ2-7, the complete variable domain is SQTIHQWPATLVQPVGSPLSLECTVEGTSNPNLYWYRQAAGRGLQLLFYSVGIGQISSEVPQNLSASRPQDRQFILSSKKLLLSDSGFYLCAWSPDSYEQYFGPGTRLTVT.

The rearrangement joins TRBV20-1 to TRBJ1-5, with D unclear. The CDR3 has 13 amino acids. In germline, CDR1 is DFQATT, CDR2 SNEGSKA (reference sequence). V dropped 4 bases and J dropped 0 bases, with 7 bases sitting between them. CDR3 region: CSATDYSNQPQHF. The CDR3 coding sequence is TGCAGTGCTACCGATTATAGCAATCAGCCCCAGCATTTT.

This clonotype is a singleton in its sample. The V and J genes are TRBV18 and TRBJ2-7; D is undetermined. CDR3 size: 14 residues. CDR1 and CDR2 (germline): KGHSH, LQKENI. The ends were cut back, 2 bases at V and 5 bases at J, with 13 bases in the middle. The CDR3 DNA reads as TGTGCCAGCTCACCAGCCAGACTCGAGAACGAGCAGTACTTC. It is translated as CASSPARLENEQYF.

The chain couples TRBV13 to TRBJ2-2, with 10 bases matching TRBD2. CDR1 and CDR2 from the germline V gene are PRHDT and FYEKMQ (reference sequence). CDR3 length: 15 residues. The trim removed 5 bases at V and 5 bases at J, leaving 5 bases unmatched. CDR3 residues: CASSEQRGGTGELFF. The CDR3 DNA is TGTGCCAGCAGCGAACAGCGGGGGGGAACCGGGGAGCTGTTTTTT.

The chain employs TRBV28 and TRBJ2-7, with D unclear. There are 14 residues in the CDR3. Germline CDR1 reads MDHEN; CDR2 reads SYDVKM. With 2 bases removed from V and 2 bases from J, the gap between germline ends came to 10 bases. CDR3 in DNA: TGTGCCAGCAGTTTAAGTAGCCTACCCTACGAGCAGTACTTC. Its translation: CASSLSSLPYEQYF.

The chain is built from TRBV13 and TRBJ2-7; D is unclear. Between the trimmed V and J ends, which lost 6 bases and 0 bases, there was a span of 9 bases. The CDR3 consists of 13 residues. The germline V gene has CDR1 PRHDT and CDR2 FYEKMQ (reference sequence). The CDR3 region has the DNA TGTGCCAGCAGTTTCGGTAGCTCCTACGAGCAGTACTTC. Protein: CASSFGSSYEQYF.

J is TRBJ2-3 and V is TRBV27; 7 bases fit TRBD1. The junction had 6 bases not matched to a gene; V was cut back by 5 bases and J by 4 bases. Germline CDR1 and CDR2: MNHEY and SMNVEV (reference sequence). CDR3 length equals 14 residues. The DNA for the CDR3 is TGTGCCAGCAGTCCCTTAGGGGGCGCAGATACGCAGTATTTT. Residues: CASSPLGGADTQYF.

The V and J genes are TRBV11-2 and TRBJ2-1; TRBD2 matches at 13 bases. Losses at the gene ends were 5 bases for V and 10 bases for J; bases not matched to a gene: 17. Germline CDR1 and CDR2: SGHAT and FQNNGV. The CDR3 has 18 residues. The CDR3 DNA sequence: TGTGCCAGCAGCCATAGGGGACGACTAGCGGGAGGTCCGCACGAGCAGTTCTTC. It translates to CASSHRGRLAGGPHEQFF.

The gene calls are TRBV4-2 and TRBJ2-5; TRBD2 is a possible D gene (6 bases). The CDR3 covers 14 residues. Germline V gene data show CDR1 as LGHNA and CDR2 as YNFKEQ. V lost 1 base to trimming and J lost 5 bases, with 11 bases between them. The CDR3 nucleotides are TGTGCCAGCAGCCAAGCGTCCGCGGGGGAGACCCAGTACTTC. It is translated as CASSQASAGETQYF.

The V and J genes are TRBV27 and TRBJ1-5, with D uncertain. This CDR3 has 14 residues. Germline CDR1 and CDR2: MNHEY and SMNVEV (reference sequence). The ends were cut back, 2 bases at V and 4 bases at J, with 9 bases in the middle. In DNA, the CDR3 is TGTGCCAGCAGTTTAGGGGTAACAAATCAGCCCCAGCATTTT. It is translated as CASSLGVTNQPQHF.

This clonotype was detected only once. The CDR3 sequence is CASSPPRAGAGEQFF. DNA of the CDR3: TGTGCCAGCAGTCCCCCCCGAGCGGGGGCGGGTGAGCAGTTCTTC. This chain uses TRBV11-2 with TRBJ2-1, with 8 bases identical to TRBD2. The CDR3 has 15 residues. The germline V gene encodes CDR1 SGHAT and CDR2 FQNNGV. V lost 6 bases, J lost 9 bases, and 13 bases stayed unmatched.

The chain couples TRBV7-8 to TRBJ1-1; D gene ambiguous. V was shortened by 0 bases and J by 11 bases, with 19 bases between the two germline ends. The CDR3 runs to 15 residues. Germline V gene lookup returns CDR1 SGHVS and CDR2 FQNEAQ. The CDR3 DNA reads as TGTGCCAGCAGCTTAGCGCTGGTGACAACACAAGAGGCTTTCTTT. Translation: CASSLALVTTQEAFF. The full variable domain, with the rest looked up from reference TRBV7-8 and TRBJ1-1, is GAGVSQSPRYKVAKRGQDVALRCDPISGHVSLFWYQQALGQGPEFLTYFQNEAQLDKSGLPSDRFFAERPEGSVSTLKIQRTQQEDSAVYLCASSLALVTTQEAFFGQGTRLTVV.

V and J are TRBV27 and TRBJ2-7, with D possibly matching TRBD2 (6 bases). The CDR3 has 14 amino acids. CDR1 MNHEY and CDR2 SMNVEV come from the germline V gene (reference sequence). Trimming left V 3 bases short and J 3 bases short, with 12 bases between. CDR3 DNA: TGTGCCAGCAGTTTGGCGGGACGGTACTACGAGCAGTACTTC. Translating it yields CASSLAGRYYEQYF.

V and J are TRBV2 and TRBJ2-2, with D possibly TRBD1 on 5 matching bases. The CDR3 is made up of 14 amino acids. CDR1 and CDR2 from the germline V gene are SNHLY and FYNNEI. Deletions cut 8 bases from V and 1 base from J, with 11 bases between. The CDR3 DNA sequence: TGTGCCAGCCTTTTGCAGGGGAACACCGGGGAGCTGTTTTTT. It codes for CASLLQGNTGELFF.

This clonotype was counted a few times. The V call is TRBV7-9, the J call TRBJ1-1; no definite D call. The CDR3 consists of 13 residues. V was clipped by 6 bases and J by 1 base, with 9 bases between them. Per germline, CDR1 SEHNR and CDR2 FQNEAQ (reference sequence). CDR3 sequence reads: CASRPGQNTEAFF. For the CDR3, the DNA is TGTGCCAGCAGGCCCGGGCAGAACACTGAAGCTTTCTTT.

The chain couples TRBV19 to TRBJ2-7, with D possibly being TRBD2 (6 bases). In germline, CDR1 is LNHDA, CDR2 SQIVND (reference sequence). V lost 2 bases and J lost 5, with 10 bases in between. The CDR3 spans 13 residues. CDR3 DNA: TGTGCCAGTAGTATATTCGGGGAGGACGAGCAGTACTTC. Its translation is CASSIFGEDEQYF.

CDR3 coding DNA: TGTGCCAGCAGTTTATATCAGGCCCCCTATGGCTACACCTTC. As protein: CASSLYQAPYGYTF. The chain uses TRBV5-4 and TRBJ1-2; D gene unclear. The CDR3 is 14 amino acids. Per germline, CDR1 SGHNT and CDR2 YYREEE (reference sequence). V lost 5 bases to trimming and J lost 4 bases, with 15 bases between them.

The rearrangement joins TRBV5-1 to TRBJ1-1; TRBD1 is a possible D gene (5 bases). Trimming stripped 3 bases from V and 0 bases from J, with 21 bases between. This CDR3 comprises 18 residues. The V gene's germline CDR1 is SGHRS and CDR2 YFSETQ. The CDR3 sequence is CASSSSVGTGGMNTEAFF. In DNA form, the CDR3 reads TGCGCCAGCAGCTCGTCAGTGGGAACAGGCGGTATGAACACTGAAGCTTTCTTT. The variable domain in full, with the rest retrieved from reference TRBV5-1 and TRBJ1-1, is KAGVTQTPRYLIKTRGQQVTLSCSPISGHRSVSWYQQTPGQGLQFLFEYFSETQRNKGNFPGRFSGRQFSNSRSEMNVSTLELGDSALYLCASSSSVGTGGMNTEAFFGQGTRLTVV.

The gene calls are TRBV12-3 or TRBV12-4 and TRBJ2-7, with D perhaps matching TRBD1 (5 bases). This CDR3 has 16 amino acids. V was cut by 4 bases and J by 3 bases, with 19 bases left in between. This CDR3 is CASSWGPDDTNYEQYF. CDR3 DNA: TGTGCCAGCAGTTGGGGCCCTGATGACACAAACTACGAGCAGTACTTC.

This clonotype was seen only once. The rearrangement uses TRBV13 and TRBJ1-1; possible D gene TRBD1, 5 bases. V shed 5 bases and J shed 4 bases, with 8 bases lying between them. Germline V gene sequence: CDR1 PRHDT, CDR2 FYEKMQ (reference sequence). CDR3 length: 12 residues. The chain's CDR3 is CASSTRATEAFF. The CDR3 DNA reads as TGTGCCAGCAGCACCAGGGCCACTGAAGCTTTCTTT.

This clonotype turned up a few times. The rearrangement uses TRBV4-2 and TRBJ2-3, with D perhaps matching TRBD1 (6 bases). The V and J ends lost 4 bases and 3 bases respectively, with 8 bases between them. There are 13 residues in the CDR3. Looked up from germline, CDR1 is LGHNA and CDR2 is YNFKEQ. In DNA, the CDR3 is TGTGCCAGCAGCCGAGGGGGAACAGATACGCAGTATTTT. It codes for CASSRGGTDTQYF.

CDR3 in DNA: TGTGCCAGCAGCTTACCGCCGGGCGACACAGGGGGACTGTTTTTT. Its protein is CASSLPPGDTGGLFF. The rearrangement links TRBV7-9 to TRBJ1-4; 8 bases map to TRBD1. This CDR3 comprises 15 residues. CDR1 and CDR2 from the germline V gene are SEHNR and FQNEAQ (reference sequence). Germline trimming cut 2 bases from V and 13 bases from J; bases unmatched to any gene: 12.

This clonotype was seen only once. This chain joins TRBV25-1 and TRBJ1-4; D is possibly TRBD1 (6 bases). Germline values: CDR1 MGHDK, CDR2 SYGVNS. The CDR3 contains 15 residues. Deletions cut 3 bases from V and 8 bases from J, with 16 bases between. The CDR3 reads CASSDEAGGEEKLFF. The CDR3 nucleotides are TGTGCCAGCAGTGACGAAGCGGGGGGCGAAGAAAAACTGTTTTTT.

The rearrangement uses TRBV2 and TRBJ2-3, with D possibly matching TRBD2 (6 bases). The CDR3 is 15 amino acids. V was shortened by 7 bases and J by 2 bases, with 16 bases between the two germline ends. In germline, CDR1 is SNHLY, CDR2 FYNNEI. The CDR3 bases are TGTGCCAGCACGGGGGAGCCCCTATTCACAGATACGCAGTATTTT. Translation gives CASTGEPLFTDTQYF.

The chain employs TRBV21-1 and TRBJ2-7; the D call TRBD1 from the table was never checked on the DNA. TRBV21-1 is a pseudogene. This CDR3 has 18 amino acids. The CDR3 nucleotides read TGTGCCAGCAGCAAAGAGAAGGGGACGGGAGGGGCGTCCTACGAGCAGTACTTC. This codes for CASSKEKGTGGASYEQYF.

J is TRBJ2-3 and V is TRBV15; tentative D call: TRBD2 (5 bases). V dropped 2 bases and J dropped 6 bases, with 18 bases sitting between them. The CDR3 is made up of 16 amino acids. The germline V gene has CDR1 LNHNV and CDR2 YYDKDF (reference sequence). For the CDR3, the DNA is TGTGCCACCAGCAGAAGTACCGGGATTAGTTCCGATACGCAGTATTTT. Its protein product is CATSRSTGISSDTQYF.